The T cell receptor (beta chain) under discussion was sequenced for a study of identical twins. V was trimmed by 1 base and J by 0 bases, leaving 7 bases between them. Germline V gene data show CDR1 as DFQATT and CDR2 as SNEGSKA (reference sequence). The CDR3 extends over 14 amino acids. Unique molecular identifiers were in the cDNA, with template-switch universal primer binding. TCRdb re-called the 5' RACE reads through MiXCR, storing one row per CDR3 protein. This sample yields hundreds of thousands of distinct CDR3 sequences, of which about 24% are seen a single time; just under 3% belongs to the top ten. These records were also assigned to another study, of T cells expressing NK-cell markers. That paper adds: CD3+CD56+NKG2C+, CD3+CD56+NKG2C- and CD3+CD56-NKG2C+ T cells, once sorted, supplied the TCR beta repertoires. Anti-gamma-delta TCR antibody use in several experiments restricted sorting to alpha-beta TCR T cells.

The V gene is TRBV20-1, the J gene TRBJ2-1; tentatively, D is TRBD2 (6 bases). This clonotype was obtained from a woman aged 18-29 years in good health. The sequenced sample consisted of CD4+ T cells sorted from blood. CDR3 coding DNA: TGCAGTGCTAGAGGACTAGTCTCCTACAATGAGCAGTTCTTC. Translating it yields CSARGLVSYNEQFF.